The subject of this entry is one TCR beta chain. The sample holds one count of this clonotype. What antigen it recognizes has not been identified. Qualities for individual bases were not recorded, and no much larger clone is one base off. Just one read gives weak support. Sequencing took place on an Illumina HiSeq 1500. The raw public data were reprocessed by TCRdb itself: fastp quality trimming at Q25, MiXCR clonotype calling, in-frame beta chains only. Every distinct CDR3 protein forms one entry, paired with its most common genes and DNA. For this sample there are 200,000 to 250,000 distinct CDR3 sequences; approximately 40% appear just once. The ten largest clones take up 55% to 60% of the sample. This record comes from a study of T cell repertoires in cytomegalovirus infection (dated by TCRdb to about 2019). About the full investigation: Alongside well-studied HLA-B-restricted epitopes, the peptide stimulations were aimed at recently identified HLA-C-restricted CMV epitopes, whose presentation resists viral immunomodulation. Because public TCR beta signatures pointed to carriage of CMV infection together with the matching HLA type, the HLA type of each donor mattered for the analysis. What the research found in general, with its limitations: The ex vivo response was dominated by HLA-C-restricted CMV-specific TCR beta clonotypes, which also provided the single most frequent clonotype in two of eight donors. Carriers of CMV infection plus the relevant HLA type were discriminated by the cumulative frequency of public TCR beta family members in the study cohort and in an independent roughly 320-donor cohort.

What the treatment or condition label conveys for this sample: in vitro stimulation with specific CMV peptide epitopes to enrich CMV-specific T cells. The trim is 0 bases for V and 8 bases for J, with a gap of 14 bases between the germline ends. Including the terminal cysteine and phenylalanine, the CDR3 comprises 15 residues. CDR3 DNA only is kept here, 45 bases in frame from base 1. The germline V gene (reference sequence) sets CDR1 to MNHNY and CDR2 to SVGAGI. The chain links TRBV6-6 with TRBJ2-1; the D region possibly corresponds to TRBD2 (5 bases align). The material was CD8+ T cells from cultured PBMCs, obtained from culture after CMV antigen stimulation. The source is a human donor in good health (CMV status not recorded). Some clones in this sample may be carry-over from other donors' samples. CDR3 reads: CASSYSSPGRDEQFF. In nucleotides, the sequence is TGTGCCAGCAGTTACTCATCCCCTGGGCGGGATGAGCAGTTCTTC.